The rows below give T cell receptor beta chains drawn from one sample of a study of CD8 T cells in ankylosing spondylitis. TCRdb re-called the 5' RACE reads with MiXCR, one entry per CDR3 protein. Among about 500,000 distinct CDR3 sequences listed, over 4% were seen once. The sample taken for sequencing was blood, either unsorted or a sorted T cell fraction (not recorded which). These receptors came from a male donor with ankylosing spondylitis. Both conserved end residues are part of each CDR3. The D gene is left open where the match is weak. Some rows mark clone size as missing; the rest say once, few, many or name a class of expanded clone.

TRBD1 | TRBJ2-7 | TRBV29-1 | 13 | NA | CSGARGPSYEQYF | TGCAGCGGGGCTAGGGGGCCCTCCTACGAGCAGTACTTC
NA | TRBJ1-2 | TRBV6-5 | 17 | many | CASSYDWGYPTNYGYTF | TGTGCCAGCAGTTACGACTGGGGGTATCCTACTAACTATGGCTACACCTTC
NA | TRBJ2-3 | TRBV28 | 14 | many | CASSLVRVGDTQYF | TGTGCCAGCAGTTTAGTACGGGTAGGGGATACGCAGTATTTT
TRBD2 | TRBJ2-1 | TRBV20-1 | 17 | few | CSAKTSGRAFSYNEQFF | TGCAGTGCCAAGACTAGCGGGAGGGCATTTTCTTACAATGAGCAGTTCTTC
TRBD1 | TRBJ2-5 | TRBV20-1 | 13 | many | CSASDRAKETQYF | TGCAGTGCTTCGGACAGGGCTAAAGAGACCCAGTACTTC
TRBD2 | TRBJ2-4 | TRBV4-1 | 15 | many | CASSQELRERDIQYF | TGCGCCAGCAGCCAAGAGTTGCGGGAGAGGGACATTCAGTACTTC
TRBD1 | TRBJ1-3 | TRBV5-1 | 16 | many | CASSYGDRGSGNTIYF | TGCGCCAGCAGCTATGGAGACAGGGGTTCCGGAAACACCATATATTTT
TRBD1 | TRBJ1-3 | TRBV5-1 | 15 | many | CASTYDRATGNTIYF | TGCGCCAGCACCTATGACAGGGCAACTGGAAACACCATATATTTT
NA | TRBJ1-5 | TRBV12-3/TRBV12-4 | 12 | many | CASTSEGPPQHF | TGTGCCAGCACCTCAGAGGGGCCGCCCCAGCATTTT
NA | TRBJ2-3 | TRBV29-1 | 14 | many | CSVFGHYDTDTQYF | TGCAGCGTTTTCGGACACTACGACACAGATACGCAGTATTTT
NA | TRBJ2-5 | TRBV7-2 | 11 | many | CASSPQVTQYF | TGTGCCAGCAGCCCACAGGTGACCCAGTACTTC
NA | TRBJ1-2 | TRBV29-1 | 15 | many | CSVASGTTLNYGYTF | TGCAGCGTTGCATCCGGGACAACCCTTAACTATGGCTACACCTTC
TRBD2 | TRBJ2-1 | TRBV15 | 15 | many | CATRDVAGGFNEQFF | TGTGCCACCAGGGACGTAGCGGGGGGATTCAATGAGCAGTTCTTC
NA | TRBJ2-1 | TRBV7-2 | 15 | many | CASSFGFSPYNEQFF | TGTGCCAGCAGCTTCGGCTTCAGCCCCTACAATGAGCAGTTCTTC
NA | TRBJ2-7 | TRBV7-9 | 12 | few | CASSFISREQYF | TGTGCCAGCAGCTTCATCTCTCGGGAGCAGTACTTC
NA | TRBJ2-4 | TRBV14 | 16 | many | CASSQVGGTAKNIQYF | TGTGCCAGCAGCCAAGTGGGCGGGACGGCCAAAAACATTCAGTACTTC
NA | TRBJ2-1 | TRBV30 | 13 | few | CASGGPFYNEQFF | TGTGCCTCGGGGGGCCCCTTCTACAATGAGCAGTTCTTC
NA | TRBJ1-1 | TRBV5-1 | 14 | many | CASSITGGATEAFF | TGCGCCAGCAGCATAACAGGTGGAGCCACTGAAGCTTTCTTT